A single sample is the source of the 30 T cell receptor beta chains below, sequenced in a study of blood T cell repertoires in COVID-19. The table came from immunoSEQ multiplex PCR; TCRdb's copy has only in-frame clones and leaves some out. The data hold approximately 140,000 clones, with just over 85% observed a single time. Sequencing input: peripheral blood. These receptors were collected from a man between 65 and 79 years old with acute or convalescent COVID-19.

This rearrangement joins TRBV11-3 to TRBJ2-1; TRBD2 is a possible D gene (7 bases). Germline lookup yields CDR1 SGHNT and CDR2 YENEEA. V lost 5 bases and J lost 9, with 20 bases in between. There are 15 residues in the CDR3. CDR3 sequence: CASSTLGAGEGEQFF. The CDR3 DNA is TGTGCCAGCAGCACCCTCGGGGCAGGGGAGGGTGAGCAGTTCTTC.

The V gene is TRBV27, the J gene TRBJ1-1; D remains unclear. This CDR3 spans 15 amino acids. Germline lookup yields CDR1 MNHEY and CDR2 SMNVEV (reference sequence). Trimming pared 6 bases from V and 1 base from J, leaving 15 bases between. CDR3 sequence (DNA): TGTGCCAGCAGAACCCATGATCTCAGGAACACTGAAGCTTTCTTT. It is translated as CASRTHDLRNTEAFF.

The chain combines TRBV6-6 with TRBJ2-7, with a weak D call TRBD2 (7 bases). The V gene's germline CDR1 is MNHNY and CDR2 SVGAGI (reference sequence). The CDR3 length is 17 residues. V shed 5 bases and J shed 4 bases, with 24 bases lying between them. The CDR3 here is CASSLFKGGDGIYEQYF. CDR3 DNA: TGTGCCAGCAGTCTCTTCAAGGGGGGGGACGGAATATACGAGCAGTACTTC.

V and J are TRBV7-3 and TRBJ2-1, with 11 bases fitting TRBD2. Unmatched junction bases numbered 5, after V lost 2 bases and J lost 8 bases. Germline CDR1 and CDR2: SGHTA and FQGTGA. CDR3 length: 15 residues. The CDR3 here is CASSLRLAGKDEQFF. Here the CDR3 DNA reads TGTGCCAGCAGCTTACGACTAGCGGGGAAGGATGAGCAGTTCTTC.

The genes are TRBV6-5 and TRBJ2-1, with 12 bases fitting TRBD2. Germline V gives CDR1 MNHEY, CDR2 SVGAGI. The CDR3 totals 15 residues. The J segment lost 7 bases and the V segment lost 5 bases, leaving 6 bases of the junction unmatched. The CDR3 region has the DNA TGTGCCAGCAGTCCTGGACTAGCGGGAACGAATGAGCAGTTCTTC. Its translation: CASSPGLAGTNEQFF.

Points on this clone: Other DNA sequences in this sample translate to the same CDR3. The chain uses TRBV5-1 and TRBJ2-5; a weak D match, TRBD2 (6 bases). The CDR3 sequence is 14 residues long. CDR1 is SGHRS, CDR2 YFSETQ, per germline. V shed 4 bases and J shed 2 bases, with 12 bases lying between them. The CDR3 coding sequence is TGCGCCAGCAGCCCTCCAGGAGGGCAAGAGACCCAGTACTTC. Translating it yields CASSPPGGQETQYF.

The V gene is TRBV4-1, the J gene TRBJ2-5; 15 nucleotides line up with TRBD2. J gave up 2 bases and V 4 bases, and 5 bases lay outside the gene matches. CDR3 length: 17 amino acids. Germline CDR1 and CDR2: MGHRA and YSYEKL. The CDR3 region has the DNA TGCGCCAGCAGCCGGCAGGGGACTAGCGGGAGGCAAGAGACCCAGTACTTC. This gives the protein CASSRQGTSGRQETQYF.

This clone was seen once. CDR3 sequence reads: CASSVAGSSQETQYF. Written as DNA, the CDR3 is TGTGCCAGCAGCGTAGCGGGATCTTCCCAAGAGACCCAGTACTTC. V gene TRBV9 combines with J gene TRBJ2-5, with D possibly being TRBD2 (5 bases). The germline V gene has CDR1 SGDLS and CDR2 YYNGEE. The CDR3 is made up of 15 amino acids. The ends were cut back, 0 bases at V and 1 base at J, with 10 bases in the middle.

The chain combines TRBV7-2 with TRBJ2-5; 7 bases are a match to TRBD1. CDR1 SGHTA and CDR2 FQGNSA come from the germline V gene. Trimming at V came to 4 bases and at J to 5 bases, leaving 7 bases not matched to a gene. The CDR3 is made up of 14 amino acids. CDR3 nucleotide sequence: TGTGCCAGCAGCTCGAACAGGGGCGGGGAGACCCAGTACTTC. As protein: CASSSNRGGETQYF.

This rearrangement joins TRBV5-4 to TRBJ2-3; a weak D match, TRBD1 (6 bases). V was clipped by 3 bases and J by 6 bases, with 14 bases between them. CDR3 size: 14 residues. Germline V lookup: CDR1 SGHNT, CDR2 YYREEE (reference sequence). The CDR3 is CASSSWSQGDTQYF. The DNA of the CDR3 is TGTGCCAGCAGCTCCTGGAGCCAGGGGGATACGCAGTATTTT.

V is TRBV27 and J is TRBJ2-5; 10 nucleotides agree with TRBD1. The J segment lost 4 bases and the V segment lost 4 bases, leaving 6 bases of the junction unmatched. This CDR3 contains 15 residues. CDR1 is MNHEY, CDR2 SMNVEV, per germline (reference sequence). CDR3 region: CASSYRQGAAETQYF. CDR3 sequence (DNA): TGTGCCAGCAGTTATCGACAGGGGGCGGCAGAGACCCAGTACTTC.

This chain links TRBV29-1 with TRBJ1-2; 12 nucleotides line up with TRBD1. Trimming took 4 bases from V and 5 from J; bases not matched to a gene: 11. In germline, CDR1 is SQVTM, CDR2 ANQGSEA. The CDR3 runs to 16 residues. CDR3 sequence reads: CSVGRDRGRFPYGYTF. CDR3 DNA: TGCAGCGTTGGCCGGGACAGGGGGCGTTTCCCGTATGGCTACACCTTC. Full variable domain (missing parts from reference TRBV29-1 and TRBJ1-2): SAVISQKPSRDICQRGTSLTIQCQVDSQVTMMFWYRQQPGQSLTLIATANQGSEATYESGFVIDKFPISRPNLTFSTLTVSNMSPEDSSIYLCSVGRDRGRFPYGYTFGSGTRLTVV.

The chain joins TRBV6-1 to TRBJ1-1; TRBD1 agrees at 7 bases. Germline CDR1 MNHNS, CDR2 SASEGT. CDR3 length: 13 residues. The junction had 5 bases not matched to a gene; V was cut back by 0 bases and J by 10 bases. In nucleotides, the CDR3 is TGTGCCAGCAGTGAAGCGCAGGGGGAGAGAGCTTTCTTT. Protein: CASSEAQGERAFF.

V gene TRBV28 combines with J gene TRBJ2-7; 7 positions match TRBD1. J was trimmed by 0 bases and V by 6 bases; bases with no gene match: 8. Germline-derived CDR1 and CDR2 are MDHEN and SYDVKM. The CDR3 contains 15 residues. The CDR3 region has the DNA TGTGCCAGCAGCCCAGGACAGGCCGGCTCCTACGAGCAGTACTTC. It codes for CASSPGQAGSYEQYF.

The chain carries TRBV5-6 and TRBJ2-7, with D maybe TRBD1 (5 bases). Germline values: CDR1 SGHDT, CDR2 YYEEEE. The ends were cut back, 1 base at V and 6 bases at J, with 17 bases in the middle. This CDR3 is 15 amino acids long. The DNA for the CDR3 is TGTGCCAGCAGCTTGCGCAGGGTTTGGAGTGCCGAGCAGTACTTC. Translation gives CASSLRRVWSAEQYF.

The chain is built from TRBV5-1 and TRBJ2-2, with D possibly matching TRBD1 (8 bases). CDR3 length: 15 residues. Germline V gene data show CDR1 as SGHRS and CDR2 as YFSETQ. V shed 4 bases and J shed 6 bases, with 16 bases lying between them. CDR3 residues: CASSPHTGGAGELFF. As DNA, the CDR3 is TGCGCCAGCAGCCCCCACACAGGGGGGGCCGGGGAGCTGTTTTTT.

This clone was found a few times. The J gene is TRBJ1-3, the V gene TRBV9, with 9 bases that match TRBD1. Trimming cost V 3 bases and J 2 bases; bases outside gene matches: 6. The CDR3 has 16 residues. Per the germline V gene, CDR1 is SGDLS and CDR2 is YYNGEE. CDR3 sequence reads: CASSAGQGFAGNTIYF. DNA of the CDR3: TGTGCCAGCAGCGCGGGACAGGGTTTTGCTGGAAACACCATATATTTT.

CDR3 DNA: TGCAGCGTTGAAAGACGGCAAGGGGCCGACACCGGGGAGCTGTTTTTT. The encoded protein is CSVERRQGADTGELFF. V usage is TRBV29-1 and J usage is TRBJ2-2; tentatively, D is TRBD1 (5 bases). Germline CDR1 SQVTM, CDR2 ANQGSEA. V was pared by 2 bases and J by 3 bases, with 16 bases between. The CDR3 contains 16 residues.

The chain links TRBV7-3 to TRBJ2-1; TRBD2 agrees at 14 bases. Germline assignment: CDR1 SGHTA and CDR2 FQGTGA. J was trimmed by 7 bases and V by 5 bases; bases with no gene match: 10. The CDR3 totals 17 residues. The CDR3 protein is CASSTSGTSGSRNEQFF. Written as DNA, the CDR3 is TGTGCCAGCAGCACCTCCGGGACTAGCGGGAGCCGGAATGAGCAGTTCTTC.

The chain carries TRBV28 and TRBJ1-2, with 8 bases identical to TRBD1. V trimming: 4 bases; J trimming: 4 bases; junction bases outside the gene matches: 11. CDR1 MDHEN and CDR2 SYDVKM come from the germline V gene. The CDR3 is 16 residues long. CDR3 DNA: TGTGCCAGCAGTTCCCCAAGTGTACAGGGGGGCTATGGCTACACCTTC. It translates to CASSSPSVQGGYGYTF.

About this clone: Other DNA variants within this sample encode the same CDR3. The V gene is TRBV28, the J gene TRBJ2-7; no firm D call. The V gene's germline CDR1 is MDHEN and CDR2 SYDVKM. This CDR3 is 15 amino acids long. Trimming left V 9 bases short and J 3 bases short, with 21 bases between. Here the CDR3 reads CASSPLVVARYEQYF. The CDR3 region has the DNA TGTGCCAGTAGTCCTCTGGTAGTAGCCCGCTACGAGCAGTACTTC. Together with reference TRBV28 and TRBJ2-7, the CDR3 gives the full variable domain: DVKVTQSSRYLVKRTGEKVFLECVQDMDHENMFWYRQDPGLGLRLIYFSYDVKMKEKGDIPEGYSVSREKKERFSLILESASTNQTSMYLCASSPLVVARYEQYFGPGTRLTVT.

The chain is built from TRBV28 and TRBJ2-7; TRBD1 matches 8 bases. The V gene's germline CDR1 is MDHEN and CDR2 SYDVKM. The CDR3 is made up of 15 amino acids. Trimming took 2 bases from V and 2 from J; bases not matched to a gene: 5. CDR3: CASSLTTGGTYEQYF. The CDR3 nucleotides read TGTGCCAGCAGTTTAACAACAGGGGGGACCTACGAGCAGTACTTC.

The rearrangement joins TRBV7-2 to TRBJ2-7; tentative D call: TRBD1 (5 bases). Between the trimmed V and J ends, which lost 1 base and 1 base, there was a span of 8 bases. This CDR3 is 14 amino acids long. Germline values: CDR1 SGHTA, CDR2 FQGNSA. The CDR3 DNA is TGTGCCAGCAGCTTAGGGGGCCCATCCTACGAGCAGTACTTC. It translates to CASSLGGPSYEQYF.

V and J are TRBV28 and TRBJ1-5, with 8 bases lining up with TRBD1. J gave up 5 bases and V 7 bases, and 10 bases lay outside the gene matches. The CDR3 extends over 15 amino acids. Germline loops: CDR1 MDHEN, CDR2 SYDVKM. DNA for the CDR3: TGTGCCAGCACCTCGGACAGGGATGAGTATCAGCCCCAGCATTTT. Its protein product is CASTSDRDEYQPQHF.

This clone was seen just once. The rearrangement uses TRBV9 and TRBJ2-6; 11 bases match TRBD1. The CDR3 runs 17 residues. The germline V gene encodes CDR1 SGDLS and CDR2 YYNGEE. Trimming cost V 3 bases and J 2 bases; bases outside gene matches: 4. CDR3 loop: CASSGDRGAPGANVLTF. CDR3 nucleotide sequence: TGTGCCAGCAGCGGGGACAGGGGGGCGCCTGGGGCCAACGTCCTGACTTTC.

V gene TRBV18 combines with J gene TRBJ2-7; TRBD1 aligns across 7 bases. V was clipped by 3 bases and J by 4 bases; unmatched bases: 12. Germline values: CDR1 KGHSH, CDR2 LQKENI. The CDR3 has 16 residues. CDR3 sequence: CASSPAAPGQTYEQYF. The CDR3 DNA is TGTGCCAGCTCACCGGCAGCCCCGGGACAGACTTACGAGCAGTACTTC.

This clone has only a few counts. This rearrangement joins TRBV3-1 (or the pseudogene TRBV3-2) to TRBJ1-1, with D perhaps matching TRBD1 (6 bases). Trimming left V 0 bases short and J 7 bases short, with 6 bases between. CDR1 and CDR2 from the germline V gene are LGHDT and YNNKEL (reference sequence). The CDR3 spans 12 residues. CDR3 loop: CASSQEGGEAFF. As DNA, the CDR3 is TGTGCCAGCAGCCAAGAAGGGGGTGAAGCTTTCTTT.

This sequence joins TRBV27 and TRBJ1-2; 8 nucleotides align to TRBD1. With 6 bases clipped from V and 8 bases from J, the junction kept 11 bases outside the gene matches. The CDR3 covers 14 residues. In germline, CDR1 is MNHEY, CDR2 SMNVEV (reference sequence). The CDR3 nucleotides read TGTGCCAGCAGCCACACCGGGACAGGAGGCGGCTACACCTTC. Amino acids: CASSHTGTGGGYTF.

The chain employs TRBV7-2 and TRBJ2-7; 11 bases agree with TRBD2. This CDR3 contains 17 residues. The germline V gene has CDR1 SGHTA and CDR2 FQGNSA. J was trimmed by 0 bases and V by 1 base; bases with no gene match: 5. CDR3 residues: CASSLGGLAESSYEQYF. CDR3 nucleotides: TGTGCCAGCAGCTTAGGGGGACTAGCGGAAAGCTCCTACGAGCAGTACTTC.

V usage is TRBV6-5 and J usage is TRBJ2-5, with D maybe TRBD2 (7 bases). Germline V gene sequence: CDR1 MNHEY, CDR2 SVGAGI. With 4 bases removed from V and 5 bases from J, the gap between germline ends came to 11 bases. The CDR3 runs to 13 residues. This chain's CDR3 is CASSWGGAETQYF. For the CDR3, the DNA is TGTGCCAGCAGTTGGGGGGGCGCGGAGACCCAGTACTTC.